Sequencing of this T cell receptor beta chain was carried out in a study of early T cells in non-severe SARS-CoV-2 infection (dated by TCRdb to about 2021). About the investigation overall: Bulk RNA from unsorted whole blood was used for TCR sequencing, so alpha and beta chains could not be paired.

The library relied on 5' RACE. Sequencing was performed on a NextSeq 500. In the TCR library protocol, unique molecular identifiers were attached to individual cDNA molecules to correct for PCR bias and sequencing error. TCR alpha and beta chains were both sequenced, and the abundances of alpha and beta sequences in each sample were closely correlated with each other. Per the source publication's procedure: Decombinator V4 was used to annotate TCR sequences for V gene, J gene and CDR3. TCRs were defined as expanded if a significant change between any two time points was detected under a Poisson model with p below 0.0001. TCR abundances were normalised to the total number of TCRs sequenced in each sample and reported as counts per million. TRAV1-2 paired with TRAJ12, TRAJ20 or TRAJ33 defined MAIT TCRs, while TRAV10 paired with TRAJ18 defined iNKT TCRs. VDJdb, accessed 1 November 2021, was searched for CMV, EBV and SARS-CoV-2 annotated TCRs, with TCRs annotated for multiple antigens excluded. The raw public data were reprocessed by TCRdb itself: fastp quality trimming at Q25, MiXCR clonotype calling, in-frame beta chains only. All rows with the same CDR3 protein become a single entry with the most common DNA and genes. These V and J calls rely on TCRdb rather than the paper's analysis. Recorded for this sample are 30,000 to 40,000 distinct CDR3 sequences; roughly 5.7% of them occurred a single time. Clones ranked in the top ten supply roughly 7.5% of the sample.

A case-control design nested within a healthcare worker cohort in London, UK, was used, with weekly nasopharyngeal swab PCR tests and blood sampling performed. Between 23 and 31 March 2020, the week of the UK lockdown, healthcare workers were enrolled and then followed up weekly for as long as 16 weeks. The research as a whole found: Matching against VDJdb was skewed toward anti-spike CD8 responses, likely underestimated virus-specific expansions, and missed private and CD4 specificities.

At the junction V is shortened by 7 bases and J by 8 bases; bases outside the gene matches: 8. Including cysteine and phenylalanine, the CDR3 has 13 amino acids. This entry keeps only the CDR3 DNA: 39 bases, framed from base 1. This clonotype was seen many times. Its antigen remains undetermined. Base qualities are missing; no much larger clone stands one base away. This receptor was obtained from an adult who was a healthcare worker with PCR-confirmed SARS-CoV-2 infection or an uninfected control (not recorded which). This sequence uses TRBV12-3 or TRBV12-4 and TRBJ1-2, with 9 bases aligning to TRBD1. Material: whole blood. The sequenced DNA: TGTGCCAGCACGGGGACAGGGAAGAGAGGCTACACCTTC. Protein translation: CASTGTGKRGYTF.